The 18 T cell receptor beta chains in this list originate from one sample, sequenced in a study of CD8+ T cells in alopecia areata. Indicated treatment: oral pan-JAK inhibitor, 5-10 mg twice daily. cDNA prepared by RNA extraction and subsequent reverse transcription served as the template for sequencing. Generated by immunoSEQ multiplex PCR, the TCRdb table keeps only in-frame clones and is missing some. The table records 150,000 or so clones, roughly 65% of them present only once. Sequenced here: CD4+ T cells sorted from blood, sampled at week 4, from a patient treated with tofacitinib. Every receptor here comes from a human donor with alopecia areata.

The chain has TRBV5-1 and TRBJ2-7; D tentatively reads TRBD1 or TRBD2 (5 bases each). The CDR3 covers 13 residues. Trimming removed 4 bases from V and 0 bases from J, with 8 bases in between. Per germline, CDR1 SGHRS and CDR2 YFSETQ. The CDR3 loop is CASSRDPSYEQYF. The CDR3 DNA reads as TGCGCCAGCAGCCGGGACCCCTCCTACGAGCAGTACTTC.

The genes are TRBV25-1 and TRBJ2-1; a weak D match, TRBD1 (5 bases). The CDR3 runs 17 residues. The ends were cut back, 0 bases at V and 0 bases at J, with 12 bases in the middle. CDR1 is MGHDK and CDR2 is SYGVNS in the germline V gene. CDR3 loop: CASSEYFYRSSYNEQFF. The CDR3 nucleotides are TGTGCCAGCAGTGAATATTTTTACAGGAGCTCCTACAATGAGCAGTTCTTC.

The V and J genes are TRBV2 and TRBJ2-5; 9 bases fit TRBD1. V shed 6 bases and J 7 bases; nucleotides not matched to a gene: 6. Germline assignment: CDR1 SNHLY and CDR2 FYNNEI. The CDR3 spans 13 residues. CDR3 sequence reads: CASRGTGYSTQYF. Here the CDR3 DNA reads TGTGCCAGCAGGGGGACAGGGTATTCGACCCAGTACTTC.

The chain couples TRBV5-4 to TRBJ2-3, with D uncertain. From germline, CDR1 is SGHNT and CDR2 YYREEE (reference sequence). V shed 4 bases and J shed 6 bases, with 6 bases lying between them. There are 11 residues in the CDR3. Written as DNA, the CDR3 is TGTGCCAGCAGCACGGCGGATACGCAGTATTTT. This translates into CASSTADTQYF.

This chain connects TRBV10-3 to TRBJ2-5; 7 bases map to TRBD2. V gave up 8 bases and J gave up 0 bases; unmatched junction bases: 9. CDR3 size: 15 residues. The germline CDR1 and CDR2 sequences are ENHRY and SYGVKD. DNA of the CDR3: TGTGCCATCGGTTCCGGGACTATCCACCAAGAGACCCAGTACTTC. Protein product: CAIGSGTIHQETQYF.

The chain employs TRBV30 and TRBJ1-5, with 7 bases lining up with TRBD1. CDR1 is GTSNPN and CDR2 is SVGIG in the germline V gene (reference sequence). This CDR3 contains 15 residues. V was pared by 0 bases and J by 5 bases, with 7 bases of the junction left unmatched. CDR3 sequence reads: CAWSVLGTAYQPQHF. The CDR3 bases are TGTGCCTGGAGTGTACTGGGGACAGCTTATCAGCCCCAGCATTTT.

The chain combines TRBV30 with TRBJ1-5; possibly TRBD1 for D (5 bases). The V and J ends lost 2 bases and 6 bases respectively, with 17 bases between them. Germline CDR1 GTSNPN, CDR2 SVGIG (reference sequence). There are 15 residues in the CDR3. CDR3: CAWSSRSGWGQPQHF. As DNA, the CDR3 is TGTGCCTGGAGTTCGCGATCAGGGTGGGGTCAGCCCCAGCATTTT.

This chain's CDR3 is CASNGGLTGANVLTF. The CDR3 DNA reads TGTGCCAGCAACGGGGGCCTCACTGGGGCCAACGTCCTGACTTTC. The chain uses TRBV6-5 and TRBJ2-6, with D perhaps assigned TRBD1 or TRBD2 (6 bases each). Per germline, CDR1 MNHEY and CDR2 SVGAGI. V lost 7 bases, J lost 2 bases, and 12 bases lay in between. This CDR3 spans 15 amino acids.

The CDR3 DNA sequence: TGCGCCAGCAGCTTGGTGGCAGGTCAGAACACTGAAGCTTTCTTT. Its translation is CASSLVAGQNTEAFF. The chain employs TRBV5-1 and TRBJ1-1; D is ambiguous. This CDR3 is 15 amino acids long. Trimming cost V 0 bases and J 1 base, with 10 bases left between them. Germline values: CDR1 SGHRS, CDR2 YFSETQ.

The chain couples TRBV2 to TRBJ2-7; 7 nucleotides line up with TRBD1. J lost 3 bases, V lost 5 bases, and 1 base had no gene match. The CDR3 sequence is 12 residues long. Germline V gives CDR1 SNHLY, CDR2 FYNNEI. The CDR3 is CASSRDSYEQYF. Written as DNA, the CDR3 is TGTGCCAGCAGTAGGGACAGCTACGAGCAGTACTTC.

This chain uses TRBV9 with TRBJ1-6; D possibly corresponds to TRBD1 (6 bases). Trimming took off 3 bases at V and 7 bases at J, with 17 bases between the two ends. This CDR3 spans 16 amino acids. Germline V gene sequence: CDR1 SGDLS, CDR2 YYNGEE. CDR3 sequence (DNA): TGTGCCAGCAGCGAAGGGACACCGAGTTGGAATTCACCCCTCCACTTT. This codes for CASSEGTPSWNSPLHF.

The genes are TRBV29-1 and TRBJ1-4, with 8 nucleotides matching TRBD1. J lost 6 bases, V lost 7 bases, and 10 bases had no gene match. The CDR3 has 14 amino acids. Germline V gene sequence: CDR1 SQVTM, CDR2 ANQGSEA. The CDR3 loop is CSAWEPGGYEKLFF. The DNA of the CDR3 is TGCAGCGCCTGGGAACCAGGGGGCTATGAAAAACTGTTTTTT.

This clone was counted only a few times. V and J are TRBV9 and TRBJ2-2; D unclear. Germline V gene data show CDR1 as SGDLS and CDR2 as YYNGEE. The CDR3 extends over 12 amino acids. Trimming pared 0 bases from V and 4 bases from J, leaving 1 base between. The CDR3 protein is CASSVVTGELFF. Written as DNA, the CDR3 is TGTGCCAGCAGCGTAGTCACCGGGGAGCTGTTTTTT.

The chain uses TRBV5-6 and TRBJ2-3; tentatively, D is TRBD2 (5 bases). Deletions cut 4 bases from V and 5 bases from J, with 29 bases between. This CDR3 contains 19 residues. Germline loops: CDR1 SGHDT, CDR2 YYEEEE. CDR3 DNA sequence: TGTGCCAGCAGCCCAACCGCGGCGGGCCTCGCACAAAGGATAGATACGCAGTATTTT. Its protein is CASSPTAAGLAQRIDTQYF.

The CDR3 spells CASSWAYNEQFF. The CDR3, as DNA: TGCGCCAGCAGCTGGGCCTACAATGAGCAGTTCTTC. The J gene is TRBJ2-1, the V gene TRBV5-1; D is unresolved. This CDR3 has 12 amino acids. The germline gives CDR1 SGHRS, CDR2 YFSETQ. V was cut by 3 bases and J by 2 bases, with 3 bases left in between.

This chain joins TRBV6-5 and TRBJ1-2; no firm D call. The germline gives CDR1 MNHEY, CDR2 SVGAGI. The CDR3 sequence is 12 residues long. The V end was cut by 6 bases, the J end by 4 bases, with 9 bases between. This chain's CDR3 is CASSGSGYGYTF. Here the CDR3 DNA reads TGTGCCAGCAGCGGCAGCGGCTATGGCTACACCTTC.

The chain uses TRBV6-6 and TRBJ1-6; D call uncertain. This CDR3 spans 15 amino acids. The V gene's germline CDR1 is MNHNY and CDR2 SVGAGI (reference sequence). V lost 0 bases and J 0 bases, leaving 3 bases between the germline ends. CDR3 residues: CASSYSPSYNSPLHF. The CDR3 DNA reads TGTGCCAGCAGTTACTCCCCCTCCTATAATTCACCCCTCCACTTT.

This clone was seen a few times. The rearrangement uses TRBV5-6 and TRBJ1-2, with TRBD1 matching over 7 bases. With 3 bases clipped from V and 5 bases from J, the junction kept 10 bases outside the gene matches. CDR1 SGHDT and CDR2 YYEEEE come from the germline V gene. CDR3 length equals 15 residues. The DNA for the CDR3 is TGTGCCAGCAGCTACAGACAGGGTGTAGGGTATGGCTACACCTTC. This gives the protein CASSYRQGVGYGYTF.